The 2 T cell receptor beta chains below come from one sample, sequenced in a study of patients and donors after allogeneic stem cell transplantation. TCRdb passed the RT-PCR reads through MiXCR, listing each CDR3 protein once. The table lists just over 55,000 distinct CDR3 sequences, about an eighth of them singletons. The sample comprised blood, either unsorted or a sorted T cell fraction (not recorded which). Every receptor here comes from a human donor who was either an allogeneic HSCT recipient or a stem cell or donor lymphocyte infusion donor (not recorded which). It is not recorded whose cells these are; they may come from a transplant donor.

This clonotype was seen repeatedly, ten times or more. The chain is built from TRBV20-1 and TRBJ1-5, with 7 bases identical to TRBD1. The CDR3 sequence is 14 residues long. The V segment lost 5 bases and the J segment 0 bases; nucleotides outside the gene matches: 4. Germline V gene lookup returns CDR1 DFQATT and CDR2 SNEGSKA (reference sequence). CDR3 loop: CSARDSSSNQPQHF. CDR3 coding DNA: TGCAGTGCTCGGGACAGCAGTAGCAATCAGCCCCAGCATTTT.

This clonotype has more than one count but fewer than ten. The V gene is TRBV5-1, the J gene TRBJ2-1; D is perhaps TRBD2 (6 bases). Germline assignment: CDR1 SGHRS and CDR2 YFSETQ. V was shortened by 0 bases and J by 3 bases, with 10 bases between the two germline ends. CDR3 length equals 15 residues. The CDR3 DNA reads as TGCGCCAGCAGCTTGGAGCGGGTAAACTACAATGAGCAGTTCTTC. Protein product: CASSLERVNYNEQFF.